The rows below give T cell receptor beta chains drawn from one sample of a study of molecular identifiers for immune sequencing clone quantification. Each CDR3 protein is one row after TCRdb ran MiXCR on the PCR reads. The table shows about 320,000 distinct CDR3 sequences, with 20% to 25% occurring only once. Input material: naive CD8+ T cells from blood, with Jurkat cell RNA spiked in. The receptors here all came from a human donor in good health. Some libraries in this study had Jurkat cell RNA spiked in. CDR3s include the opening cysteine and the closing phenylalanine or tryptophan. A D gene is named only where the DNA matches it firmly. Expanded clones are given a class, and other clones once, few, many or no size at all.

12	NA	TRBV19	TRBJ2-7	once	CASLRGTYEQYF	TGTGCCAGTCTTAGAGGAACCTACGAGCAGTACTTC
16	TRBD1	TRBV12-3/TRBV12-4	TRBJ2-2	NA	CASSSRDSANTGELFF	TGTGCCAGCAGTTCCCGGGACAGCGCGAACACCGGGGAGCTGTTTTTT
15	NA	TRBV7-9	TRBJ2-2	many	CANAPGQGLVGELFF	TGTGCCAATGCCCCGGGGCAGGGGCTAGTCGGGGAGCTGTTTTTT
15	TRBD1	TRBV5-3	TRBJ2-2	few	CASSFGTENTGELFF	TGTGCCAGCAGCTTCGGGACAGAAAACACCGGGGAGCTGTTTTTT
18	NA	TRBV4-3	TRBJ2-1	NA	CASSQDSGITNLYNEQFF	TGCGCCAGCAGCCAAGATTCAGGAATCACCAACCTTTACAATGAGCAGTTCTTC
14	NA	TRBV4-3	TRBJ2-7	many	CASSQGQDRYEQYF	TGCGCCAGCAGCCAAGGCCAGGACCGCTACGAGCAGTACTTC
15	TRBD1	TRBV7-9	TRBJ1-1	NA	CASSPRDRLNTEALF	TGTGCCAGCAGCCCACGGGACAGGTTGAACACTGAAGCTCTCTTT
18	NA	TRBV13	TRBJ2-4	NA	CASSSYARGGVTKSIQYF	TGTGCCAGCAGCTCCTATGCTCGAGGGGGGGTGACCAAAAGCATTCAGTACTTC
13	NA	TRBV29-1	TRBJ1-2	many	CSVLTGTSYGYTF	TGCAGCGTTTTGACAGGAACCTCCTATGGCTACACCTTC
11	NA	TRBV20-1	TRBJ2-1	many	CSARWGNEQFF	TGCAGTGCTAGGTGGGGGAATGAGCAGTTCTTC
15	TRBD2	TRBV28	TRBJ2-5	NA	CASSFTGLGMESQYF	TGTGCCAGCAGTTTTACGGGACTAGGTATGGAGTCCCAGTACTTC
16	NA	TRBV7-9	TRBJ1-4	few	CASGHAPTGNNEKLFF	TGTGCCAGCGGGCATGCACCAACAGGAAACAATGAAAAACTGTTTTTT
14	NA	TRBV30	TRBJ1-5	many	CAWTAGGGNQPQHF	TGTGCCTGGACGGCTGGGGGCGGCAATCAGCCCCAGCATTTT
14	TRBD1	TRBV20-1	TRBJ1-2	many	CSARMTGANYGYTF	TGCAGTGCTAGAATGACAGGGGCTAACTATGGCTACACCTTC
15	NA	TRBV6-2/TRBV6-3	TRBJ2-7	many	CASSLPRSYAYEQYF	TGTGCCAGCAGCCTTCCTAGATCGTACGCCTACGAGCAGTACTTC
16	NA	TRBV27	TRBJ1-1	many	CASSPAGIGVGTEAFF	TGTGCCAGCAGCCCCGCGGGGATAGGGGTAGGGACTGAAGCTTTCTTT
13	TRBD1	TRBV29-1	TRBJ1-3	NA	CSVRQGSGNTIYF	TGCAGCGTGCGACAGGGGTCTGGAAACACCATATATTTT
18	NA	TRBV20-1	TRBJ2-7	NA	CSARDLRIGRGGLYEQYF	TGCAGTGCTAGAGATCTCCGAATCGGACGGGGCGGCCTTTACGAGCAGTACTTC
18	TRBD2	TRBV11-2	TRBJ2-3	NA	CASSLVASGSPSTDTQYF	TGTGCCAGCAGCTTAGTCGCTAGCGGGAGTCCTAGCACAGATACGCAGTATTTT
13	NA	TRBV19	TRBJ1-4	many	CASSPETVGKLFF	TGTGCCAGTAGTCCTGAAACGGTCGGAAAACTGTTTTTT
14	NA	TRBV7-9	TRBJ2-7	few	CASSPPGSLYEQYF	TGTGCCAGCAGCCCCCCGGGATCCCTGTACGAGCAGTACTTC
15	TRBD1	TRBV7-9	TRBJ2-7	many	CASSSPGQASYEQYF	TGTGCCAGCAGCAGCCCGGGACAGGCCTCCTACGAGCAGTACTTC
14	NA	TRBV27	TRBJ2-7	many	CASSLGPTNYEQYF	TGTGCCAGCAGTTTAGGTCCGACCAACTACGAGCAGTACTTC
15	TRBD2	TRBV29-1	TRBJ2-7	many	CSVEVGGGSTYEQYF	TGCAGCGTTGAGGTTGGCGGGGGGTCGACCTACGAGCAGTACTTC
13	NA	TRBV10-3	TRBJ1-1	few	CAISESSGTEAFF	TGTGCCATCAGTGAGTCGTCTGGCACTGAAGCTTTCTTT
16	TRBD2	TRBV4-3	TRBJ2-3	few	CASSRGTSGITDTQYF	TGCGCCAGCAGCCGCGGGACTAGCGGGATCACAGATACGCAGTATTTT
15	TRBD1	TRBV27	TRBJ1-2	NA	CASSSVAGGDYGYAF	TGTGCCAGCAGTTCGGTCGCAGGGGGCGACTATGGCTACGCCTTC